What follows is one TCR beta chain and its context. Using immunoSEQ multiplex PCR, the repertoire was profiled, and TCRdb retains in-frame clones only, with some absent. This table has about 380,000 clones, 95% appearing once. V lost 7 bases to trimming and J lost 7 bases; unmatched junction nucleotides: 13. CDR3 length equals 15 residues. Looked up from germline, CDR1 is SNHLY and CDR2 is FYNNEI. This entry belongs to a study of shared T cell receptors in the human thymus. The chain recombines TRBV2 with TRBJ1-5; TRBD1 aligns across 7 bases. The material sequenced was thymocytes. This clonotype was sampled from a human donor. CDR3 sequence reads: CASTPDRAGGQPQHF. Here the CDR3 DNA reads TGTGCCAGCACGCCCGACAGGGCGGGGGGACAGCCCCAGCATTTT. The full variable domain, in which reference TRBV2 and TRBJ1-5 provide the parts outside the CDR3, is EPEVTQTPSHQVTQMGQEVILRCVPISNHLYFYWYRQILGQKVEFLVSFYNNEISEKSEIFDDQFSVERPDGSNFTLKIRSTKLEDSAMYFCASTPDRAGGQPQHFGDGTRLSIL.